The 30 T cell receptor beta chains reported below all come from one sample, sequenced in a study of CD8+CD57+ T cells in acquired aplastic anemia (dated by TCRdb to 2016 to 2018). Data came from an Illumina HiSeq 2000. Genomic DNA served as template for TCR beta VDJ combination and CDR3 sequence profiling. The public reads were reprocessed in TCRdb via fastp at Q25 and MiXCR, keeping in-frame beta chains. Identical CDR3 protein sequences are pooled into one entry, listed with their most common genes and DNA. This sample holds roughly 150,000 distinct CDR3 sequences; over 40% were observed only once. Clones ranked in the top ten supply about 2.9% of the sample. Flow cytometry had shown CD8+CD57+ cell expansion in the patients selected for sequencing. Sequenced: sorted CD4+, CD8+, or CD8+CD57+ T cells (not recorded which) from PBMCs. The receptors were sampled from a human donor with aplastic anemia.

At least ten counts were recorded for this clonotype. The CDR3 is CASSQGSGSGNTIYF. CDR3 coding DNA: TGCGCCAGCAGCCAGGGCTCAGGGTCCGGAAACACCATATATTTT. The rearrangement links TRBV4-3 to TRBJ1-3; a weak D match, TRBD1 (5 bases). Trimming shortened V by 3 bases and J by 4 bases, and 13 bases separated the two germline ends. Germline assignment: CDR1 LGHNA and CDR2 YSLEER. The CDR3 is 15 residues long.

This clonotype has ten or more counts. The rearrangement uses TRBV20-1 and TRBJ1-1; 8 bases align to TRBD1. Germline V gene sequence: CDR1 DFQATT, CDR2 SNEGSKA (reference sequence). This CDR3 is 14 amino acids long. Unmatched junction bases numbered 8, after V lost 5 bases and J lost 3 bases. Here the CDR3 reads CSALGQGPDTEAFF. CDR3 nucleotides: TGCAGTGCTCTCGGACAGGGTCCGGACACTGAAGCTTTCTTT.

This clonotype occurred a few times. The chain employs TRBV15 and TRBJ1-1; D not certain. Germline V CDR1 and CDR2: LNHNV, YYDKDF (reference sequence). This CDR3 has 13 amino acids. Trimming removed 4 bases from V and 2 bases from J, with 8 bases in between. The CDR3, as DNA: TGTGCCACCAGCACTTACAGAAACACTGAAGCTTTCTTT. It translates to CATSTYRNTEAFF.

The chain combines TRBV6-4 with TRBJ2-1; 8 bases align to TRBD2. This CDR3 contains 17 residues. The germline gives CDR1 MRHNA, CDR2 SNTAGT. V was pared by 2 bases and J by 0 bases, with 6 bases of the junction left unmatched. The CDR3: CASSDPDSGNSYNEQFF. Here the CDR3 DNA reads TGTGCCAGCAGTGACCCGGATAGCGGGAACTCCTACAATGAGCAGTTCTTC.

J is TRBJ1-3 and V is TRBV19; D call uncertain. The V end was cut by 5 bases, the J end by 0 bases, with 8 bases between. Looked up from germline, CDR1 is LNHDA and CDR2 is SQIVND (reference sequence). This CDR3 is built from 14 residues. CDR3 residues: CASSEQSSGNTIYF. CDR3 nucleotides: TGTGCCAGTAGTGAACAGAGCTCTGGAAACACCATATATTTT.

This clonotype was found many times. The rearrangement uses TRBV20-1 and TRBJ1-2; D remains ambiguous. V dropped 3 bases and J dropped 3 bases, with 11 bases sitting between them. In germline, CDR1 is DFQATT, CDR2 SNEGSKA (reference sequence). The CDR3 sequence is 13 residues long. CDR3 sequence (DNA): TGCAGTGCTAGCAGAGAAGAGGACTATGGCTACACCTTC. Protein: CSASREEDYGYTF.

The chain is built from TRBV25-1 and TRBJ2-7, with a weak D call TRBD1 (6 bases). Looked up from germline, CDR1 is MGHDK and CDR2 is SYGVNS. CDR3 length equals 12 residues. V dropped 11 bases and J dropped 6 bases, with 17 bases sitting between them. The CDR3 nucleotides are TGTGCCGGCCTAGAGAGGGGGTTCGAGCAGTACTTC. It yields the protein CAGLERGFEQYF.

J is TRBJ1-4 and V is TRBV6-1, with TRBD1 as a possible D gene (6 bases). The CDR3 is 14 residues long. V lost 7 bases and J lost 3, with 12 bases in between. The germline V gene encodes CDR1 MNHNS and CDR2 SASEGT. The CDR3 coding sequence is TGTGCCAGCAATCTGGGGGGCGCTAATGAAAAACTGTTTTTT. Amino acid sequence: CASNLGGANEKLFF.

The chain combines TRBV2 with TRBJ2-7, with 10 bases fitting TRBD2. The J call may be faulty, since TRBJ2-1 better matches the DNA end. This CDR3 is 15 amino acids long. CDR1 SNHLY and CDR2 FYNNEI come from the germline V gene. CDR3: CASSVLAGAVYEQFF. The CDR3 nucleotides read TGTGCCAGCAGTGTCCTAGCGGGAGCAGTCTACGAGCAGTTCTTC.

The gene calls are TRBV19 and TRBJ1-2; 8 bases are a match to TRBD1. The germline CDR1 and CDR2 sequences are LNHDA and SQIVND (reference sequence). CDR3 size: 15 residues. The ends lost 5 bases at V and 2 bases at J; junction bases unmatched: 7. The CDR3 reads CASSWTGKKNYGYTF. The CDR3 nucleotides are TGTGCCAGTAGTTGGACAGGGAAAAAGAACTATGGCTACACCTTC.

In this sample, this clonotype turned up many times. The V call is TRBV20-1, the J call TRBJ1-2; no clear D gene. Trimming removed 3 bases at V and 2 bases at J, with 7 bases between. This CDR3 has 12 residues. Germline V CDR1 and CDR2: DFQATT, SNEGSKA (reference sequence). CDR3 protein: CSASAGNYGYTF. The CDR3 nucleotides read TGCAGTGCTAGTGCAGGCAACTATGGCTACACCTTC.

The CDR3 nucleotides are TGTGCCAGCAGCTTAGCCACCGGGACAGGGTCCTACGAGCAGTACTTC. Its translation: CASSLATGTGSYEQYF. J is TRBJ2-7 and V is TRBV11-1; 9 bases map to TRBD1. This CDR3 has 16 residues. Per the germline V gene, CDR1 is SGHAT and CDR2 is FQDESV (reference sequence). V lost 0 bases to trimming and J lost 1 base; unmatched junction nucleotides: 4.

CDR3 amino acids: CSVEGTGAGANVLTF. CDR3 DNA: TGCAGCGTTGAAGGTACAGGAGCTGGGGCCAACGTCCTGACTTTC. The V gene is TRBV29-1, the J gene TRBJ2-6, with D maybe TRBD1 (5 bases). Germline V gives CDR1 SQVTM, CDR2 ANQGSEA. The ends were cut back, 1 base at V and 2 bases at J, with 9 bases in the middle. The CDR3 length is 15 residues. The full variable domain, in which reference TRBV29-1 and TRBJ2-6 provide the parts outside the CDR3, is SAVISQKPSRDICQRGTSLTIQCQVDSQVTMMFWYRQQPGQSLTLIATANQGSEATYESGFVIDKFPISRPNLTFSTLTVSNMSPEDSSIYLCSVEGTGAGANVLTFGAGSRLTVL.

The rearrangement joins TRBV5-1 to TRBJ2-5; the D gene is possibly TRBD2 (7 bases). The CDR3 length is 14 residues. V was clipped by 4 bases and J by 1 base, with 11 bases between them. Germline assignment: CDR1 SGHRS and CDR2 YFSETQ. CDR3 bases: TGCGCCAGCAGCCCGGGGGGCGGCCAAGAGACCCAGTACTTC. This sequence encodes CASSPGGGQETQYF.

The chain has TRBV7-8 and TRBJ2-5; D possibly uses TRBD1 or TRBD2 (5 bases each). The CDR3 consists of 15 residues. V lost 7 bases and J lost 7, with 22 bases in between. The germline CDR1 and CDR2 sequences are SGHVS and FQNEAQ. CDR3 residues: CASIDRQTPRGTQYF. The CDR3 coding sequence is TGTGCCAGCATCGACCGACAGACACCTCGGGGGACCCAGTACTTC.

CDR3 in amino acids: CASSLAVVGGRETQYF. CDR3 nucleotide sequence: TGTGCCAGCAGCTTAGCGGTAGTTGGGGGCCGGGAGACCCAGTACTTC. The genes are TRBV11-3 and TRBJ2-5; tentative D call: TRBD1 (6 bases). Germline values: CDR1 SGHNT, CDR2 YENEEA. V gave up 1 base and J gave up 5 bases, with 17 bases separating them. The CDR3 covers 16 residues. The whole variable domain, filled in from reference TRBV11-3 and TRBJ2-5, reads EAGVVQSPRYKIIEKKQPVAFWCNPISGHNTLYWYLQNLGQGPELLIRYENEEAVDDSQLPKDRFSAERLKGVDSTLKIQPAELGDSAVYLCASSLAVVGGRETQYFGPGTRLLVL.

This clonotype was found many times. Given a much more abundant clone one base away, this may be a read error. The chain recombines TRBV10-3 with TRBJ1-1; no clear D gene. CDR1 ENHRY and CDR2 SYGVKD come from the germline V gene. V was pared by 4 bases and J by 10 bases, with 10 bases between. This CDR3 contains 11 residues. CDR3 region: CAISGSRGAFF. CDR3 sequence (DNA): TGTGCCATCAGTGGAAGTCGAGGAGCTTTCTTT.

J is TRBJ2-7 and V is TRBV29-1; TRBD2 matches at 9 bases. With the DNA end fitting TRBJ2-1 better, the J assignment may be wrong. Germline V gives CDR1 SQVTM, CDR2 ANQGSEA. There are 14 residues in the CDR3. The CDR3 DNA reads TGCAGCAGCGCGGGGGGGAGCTCCTACAATGAGCAGTTCTTC. Residues: CSSAGGSSYNEQFF.

This clonotype was found a few times. This chain joins TRBV19 and TRBJ1-6; 11 bases are a match to TRBD1. The CDR3 loop spans 16 amino acids. The germline V gene has CDR1 LNHDA and CDR2 SQIVND (reference sequence). After removal of 3 bases from V and 7 bases from J, the junction contained 5 bases not matched to a gene. DNA for the CDR3: TGTGCCAGTAGTATGGACAGGGGGCTCACGAATTCACCCCTCCACTTT. It translates to CASSMDRGLTNSPLHF.

The sample holds many counts of this clonotype. This rearrangement joins TRBV7-2 to TRBJ1-6; a weak D match, TRBD1 (6 bases). The V gene lost 2 bases and the J gene lost 7 bases, with 9 bases spanning the gap. This CDR3 spans 14 amino acids. Germline values: CDR1 SGHTA, CDR2 FQGNSA. Here the CDR3 DNA reads TGTGCCAGCAGCTTAAAGGGGACAAATTCACCCCTCCACTTT. This encodes CASSLKGTNSPLHF.

This clonotype appeared a single time. The V call is TRBV7-3, the J call TRBJ2-3; 11 bases match TRBD2. Germline CDR1 SGHTA, CDR2 FQGTGA. V lost 5 bases and J lost 7; bases outside the gene matches: 11. The CDR3 length is 16 residues. The CDR3 sequence: CASSTRGSGGAYTQYF. The CDR3 bases are TGTGCCAGCAGCACCCGGGGTAGCGGGGGGGCATATACGCAGTATTTT.

This clonotype has only a few counts. The J gene is TRBJ2-7, the V gene TRBV7-6, with TRBD2 matching over 14 bases. The CDR3 sequence is 15 residues long. J lost 4 bases, V lost 4 bases, and 3 bases had no gene match. Germline CDR1 is SGHVS and CDR2 is FNYEAQ. CDR3 DNA sequence: TGTGCCAGCAGCTCCCGGACTAGCGGGAGGTACGAGCAGTACGTC. This sequence encodes CASSSRTSGRYEQYV.

Ten or more counts support this clonotype. This sequence joins TRBV11-2 and TRBJ1-3; D is uncertain. Germline CDR1 and CDR2: SGHAT and FQNNGV. Trimming removed 5 bases from V and 0 bases from J, with 14 bases in between. CDR3 length: 16 residues. CDR3 sequence reads: CASSLAGKSSGNTIYF. In nucleotides, the CDR3 is TGTGCCAGCAGCCTCGCAGGCAAGTCCTCTGGAAACACCATATATTTT.

This clonotype has a single count. The chain couples TRBV7-8 to TRBJ2-5; D is unresolved. CDR1 SGHVS and CDR2 FQNEAQ come from the germline V gene. The V end was cut by 0 bases, the J end by 0 bases, with 11 bases between. The CDR3 sequence is 16 residues long. CDR3 amino acids: CASSLAMFTNQETQYF. For the CDR3, the DNA is TGTGCCAGCAGCTTAGCGATGTTCACAAACCAAGAGACCCAGTACTTC. Drawing the rest from reference TRBV7-8 and TRBJ2-5, the complete variable domain is GAGVSQSPRYKVAKRGQDVALRCDPISGHVSLFWYQQALGQGPEFLTYFQNEAQLDKSGLPSDRFFAERPEGSVSTLKIQRTQQEDSAVYLCASSLAMFTNQETQYFGPGTRLLVL.

The V call is TRBV2, the J call TRBJ1-2; 7 bases fit TRBD1. V dropped 4 bases and J dropped 13; count of bases not matched to a gene: 12. CDR1 is SNHLY and CDR2 is FYNNEI in the germline V gene. This CDR3 has 13 amino acids. The DNA for the CDR3 is TGTGCCAGCAGTGCTTTAATCGGACAGGCGGGCACCTTC. Encoded protein: CASSALIGQAGTF. The full variable domain, rest sourced from reference TRBV2 and TRBJ1-2, is EPEVTQTPSHQVTQMGQEVILRCVPISNHLYFYWYRQILGQKVEFLVSFYNNEISEKSEIFDDQFSVERPDGSNFTLKIRSTKLEDSAMYFCASSALIGQAGTFGSGTRLTVV.

The V call is TRBV20-1, the J call TRBJ2-1, with TRBD2 matching 11 bases. Germline CDR1 is DFQATT and CDR2 is SNEGSKA (reference sequence). This CDR3 has 15 amino acids. Trimming removed 1 base from V and 9 bases from J; junction bases left unmatched: 8. The CDR3 DNA sequence: TGCAGTGCTAGAGGCCCACTAGCGGGAGTTCGTGAGCAGTTCTTC. Translating gives CSARGPLAGVREQFF.

This clonotype has at least ten counts. The V gene is TRBV6-5, the J gene TRBJ1-2; D is ambiguous. This CDR3 contains 15 residues. Trimming pared 0 bases from V and 1 base from J, leaving 9 bases between. The germline CDR1 and CDR2 sequences are MNHEY and SVGAGI. Here the CDR3 DNA reads TGTGCCAGCAGTTACTCGACTGTGGATAACTATGGCTACACCTTC. It codes for CASSYSTVDNYGYTF.

This sequence joins TRBV2 and TRBJ2-7, with 8 nucleotides matching TRBD2. CDR1 and CDR2 from the germline V gene are SNHLY and FYNNEI. V shed 6 bases and J 4 bases; nucleotides not matched to a gene: 11. The CDR3 has 15 residues. Written as DNA, the CDR3 is TGTGCCAGCAGCTTACAAGCGGGGGTACGGTACGAGCAGTACTTC. Translated, it gives CASSLQAGVRYEQYF.

With regard to this clonotype: A much larger clone differs by one base, so this may be a read error. This chain uses TRBV7-2 with TRBJ1-6, with 7 bases aligning to TRBD1. This CDR3 region has 17 residues. V trimming: 5 bases; J trimming: 9 bases; junction bases outside the gene matches: 16. Germline lookup yields CDR1 SGHTA and CDR2 FQGNSA. The CDR3 DNA reads as TGTGCCAGCAGCCGGCCAACGACAGGGTCTGGGACTTCACCCCTCCACTTT. It translates to CASSRPTTGSGTSPLHF.

The chain couples TRBV7-2 to TRBJ2-5; 11 positions match TRBD2. CDR3 length equals 16 residues. Trimming removed 5 bases from V and 1 base from J; junction bases left unmatched: 6. The germline gives CDR1 SGHTA, CDR2 FQGNSA. The CDR3 region has the DNA TGTGCCAGCAGCCGGGGGACTAGCGGTTCCCAAGAGACCCAGTACTTC. This sequence encodes CASSRGTSGSQETQYF.